The 4 T cell receptor beta chains listed next were all sequenced from one sample in a study of cytomegalovirus exposure and HLA in healthy donors. Assay used: immunoSEQ multiplex PCR; TCRdb lists only in-frame clones, some missing. The sample lists roughly 280,000 clones; just over 85% were seen once. The sample was PBMCs. The receptors were gathered from a woman younger than 30 in good health and CMV-seronegative.

The rearrangement links TRBV28 to TRBJ1-5, with 9 bases identical to TRBD1. Germline-derived CDR1 and CDR2 are MDHEN and SYDVKM. The CDR3 has 14 amino acids. J was trimmed by 6 bases and V by 2 bases; bases with no gene match: 2. CDR3 sequence reads: CASSLMTGGQPQHF. CDR3 DNA sequence: TGTGCCAGCAGTTTAATGACAGGGGGTCAGCCCCAGCATTTT.

V usage is TRBV7-8 and J usage is TRBJ2-3; 11 nucleotides match TRBD2. The V segment lost 5 bases and the J segment 5 bases; nucleotides outside the gene matches: 9. There are 16 residues in the CDR3. CDR1 is SGHVS and CDR2 is FQNEAQ in the germline V gene. In DNA form, the CDR3 reads TGTGCCAGCAGCGTCGGAATAGCGGGAGGGGGAGATACGCAGTATTTT. Translated: CASSVGIAGGGDTQYF.

The CDR3 nucleotides read TGTGCCAGCAGCCGCTGGACTAGCGGGAGTTACGAGCAGTACTTC. Amino acid sequence: CASSRWTSGSYEQYF. V gene TRBV7-2 combines with J gene TRBJ2-7; 13 nucleotides line up with TRBD2. V was clipped by 5 bases and J by 4 bases; unmatched bases: 5. The CDR3 length is 15 residues. Germline values: CDR1 SGHTA, CDR2 FQGNSA.

V usage is TRBV7-6 and J usage is TRBJ2-7; no definite D call. V was trimmed by 5 bases and J by 1 base, leaving 15 bases between them. The CDR3 consists of 15 residues. Germline CDR1 reads SGHVS; CDR2 reads FNYEAQ. CDR3 nucleotide sequence: TGTGCCAGCAGCGCCCTGAGGCTGCCATCCTACGAGCAGTACTTC. Protein sequence: CASSALRLPSYEQYF. The entire variable domain, with the rest obtained from reference TRBV7-6 and TRBJ2-7, is as follows: GAGVSQSPRYKVTKRGQDVALRCDPISGHVSLYWYRQALGQGPEFLTYFNYEAQQDKSGLPNDRFSAERPEGSISTLTIQRTEQRDSAMYRCASSALRLPSYEQYFGPGTRLTVT.